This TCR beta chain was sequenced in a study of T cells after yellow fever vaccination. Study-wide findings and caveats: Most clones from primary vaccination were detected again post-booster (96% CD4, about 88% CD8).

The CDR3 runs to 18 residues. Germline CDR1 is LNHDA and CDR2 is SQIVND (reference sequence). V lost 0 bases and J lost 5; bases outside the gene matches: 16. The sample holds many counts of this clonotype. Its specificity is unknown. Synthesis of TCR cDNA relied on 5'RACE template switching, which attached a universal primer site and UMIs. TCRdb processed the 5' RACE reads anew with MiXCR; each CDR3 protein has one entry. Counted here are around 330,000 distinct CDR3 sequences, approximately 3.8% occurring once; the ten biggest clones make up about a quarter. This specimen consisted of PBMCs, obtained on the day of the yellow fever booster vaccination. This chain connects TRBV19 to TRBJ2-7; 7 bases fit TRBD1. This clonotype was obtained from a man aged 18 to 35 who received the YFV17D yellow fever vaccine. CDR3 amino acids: CASSIDGDSLFLGHEQYF. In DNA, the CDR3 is TGTGCCAGTAGTATAGATGGGGACAGCCTTTTTTTGGGCCACGAGCAGTACTTC.